This T cell receptor beta chain came from a study of CD8 T cells in Susac syndrome. RNA amounts of roughly 0.5 to 1 ug underwent reverse transcription with random hexamers. MiXCR, applied by TCRdb to the immunoSEQ multiplex PCR reads, yields one record per CDR3 protein. The table records 230,000 or so distinct CDR3 sequences, 95% of them present only once. The trim removed 6 bases at V and 2 bases at J, leaving 13 bases unmatched. This CDR3 comprises 16 residues. Germline CDR1 SQVTM, CDR2 ANQGSEA. The specimen was CD4+ T cells from PBMCs. The rearrangement uses TRBV29-1 and TRBJ2-7; TRBD2 matches 10 bases. This clonotype was obtained from a human donor with multiple sclerosis. CDR3 in DNA: TGCAGCGTCGGAGGGGGTAGGACTAGCGGAACCTACGAGCAGTACTTC. Translating gives CSVGGGRTSGTYEQYF.